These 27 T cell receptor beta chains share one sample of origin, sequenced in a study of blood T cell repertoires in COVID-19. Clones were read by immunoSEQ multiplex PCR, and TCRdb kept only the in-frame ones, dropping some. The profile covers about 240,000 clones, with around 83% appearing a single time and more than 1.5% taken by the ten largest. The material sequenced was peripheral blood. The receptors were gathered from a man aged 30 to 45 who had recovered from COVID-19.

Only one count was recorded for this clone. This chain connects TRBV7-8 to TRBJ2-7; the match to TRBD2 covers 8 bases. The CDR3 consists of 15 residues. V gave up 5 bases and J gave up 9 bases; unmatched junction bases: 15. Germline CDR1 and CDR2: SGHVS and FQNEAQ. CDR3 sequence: CASSRAGGRDIGQYV. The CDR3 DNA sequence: TGTGCCAGCAGCCGGGCGGGGGGACGTGACATCGGGCAGTACGTC.

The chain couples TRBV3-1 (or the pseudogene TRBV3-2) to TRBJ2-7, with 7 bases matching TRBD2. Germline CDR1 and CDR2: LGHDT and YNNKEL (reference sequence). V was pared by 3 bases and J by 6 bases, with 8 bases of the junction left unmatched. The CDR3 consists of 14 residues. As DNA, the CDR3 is TGTGCCAGCAGCCAGAGGAGCGGGGAGGCCGAGCAGTACTTC. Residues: CASSQRSGEAEQYF.

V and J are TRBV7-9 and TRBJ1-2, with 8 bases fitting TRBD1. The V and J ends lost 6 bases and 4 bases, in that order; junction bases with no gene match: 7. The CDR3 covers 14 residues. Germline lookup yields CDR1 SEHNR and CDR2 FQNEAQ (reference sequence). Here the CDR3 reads CASSLQGGFYGYTF. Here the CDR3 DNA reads TGTGCCAGCAGTTTACAGGGGGGATTCTATGGCTACACCTTC. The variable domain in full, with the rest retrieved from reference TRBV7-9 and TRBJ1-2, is DTGVSQNPRHKITKRGQNVTFRCDPISEHNRLYWYRQTLGQGPEFLTYFQNEAQLEKSRLLSDRFSAERPKGSFSTLEIQRTEQGDSAMYLCASSLQGGFYGYTFGSGTRLTVV.

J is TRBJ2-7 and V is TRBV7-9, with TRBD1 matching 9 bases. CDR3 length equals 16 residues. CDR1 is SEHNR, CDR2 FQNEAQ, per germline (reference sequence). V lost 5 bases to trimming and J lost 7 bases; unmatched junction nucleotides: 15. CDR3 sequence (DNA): TGTGCCAGCAGCGAGGAAGCCGGGACAGGGAGGAGAGAGCAGTACGTC. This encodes CASSEEAGTGRREQYV.

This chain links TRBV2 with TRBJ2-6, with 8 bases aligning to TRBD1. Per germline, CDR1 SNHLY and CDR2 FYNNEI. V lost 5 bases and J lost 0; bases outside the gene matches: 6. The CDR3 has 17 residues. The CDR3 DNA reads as TGTGCCAGCAGTCAGGGGGCAGGGGGCTCTGGGGCCAACGTCCTGACTTTC. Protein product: CASSQGAGGSGANVLTF.

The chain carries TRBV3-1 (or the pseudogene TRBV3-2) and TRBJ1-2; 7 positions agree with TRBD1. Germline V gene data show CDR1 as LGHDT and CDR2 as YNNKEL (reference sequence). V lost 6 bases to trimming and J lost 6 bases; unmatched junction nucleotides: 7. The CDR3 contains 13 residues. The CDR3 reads CASSLTGDNGYTF. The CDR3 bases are TGTGCCAGCAGTCTTACAGGGGACAATGGCTACACCTTC.

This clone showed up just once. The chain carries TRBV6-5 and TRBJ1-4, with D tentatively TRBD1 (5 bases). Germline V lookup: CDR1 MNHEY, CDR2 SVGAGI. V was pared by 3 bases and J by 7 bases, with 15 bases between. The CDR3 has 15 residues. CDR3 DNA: TGTGCCAGCAGTTATCGGGGGAGGGCTGGTGAAAAACTGTTTTTT. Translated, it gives CASSYRGRAGEKLFF.

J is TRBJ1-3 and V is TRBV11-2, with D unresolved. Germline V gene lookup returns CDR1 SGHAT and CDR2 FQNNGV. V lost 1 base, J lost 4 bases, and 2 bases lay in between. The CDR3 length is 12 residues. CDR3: CASSLVGNTIYF. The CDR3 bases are TGTGCCAGCAGCTTAGTAGGAAACACCATATATTTT.

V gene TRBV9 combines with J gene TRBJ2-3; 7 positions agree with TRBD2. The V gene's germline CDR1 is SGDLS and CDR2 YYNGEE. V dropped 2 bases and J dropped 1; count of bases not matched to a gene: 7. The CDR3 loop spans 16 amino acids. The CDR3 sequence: CASSVKVLAGTDTQYF. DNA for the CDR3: TGTGCCAGCAGCGTCAAGGTCCTAGCGGGCACAGATACGCAGTATTTT.

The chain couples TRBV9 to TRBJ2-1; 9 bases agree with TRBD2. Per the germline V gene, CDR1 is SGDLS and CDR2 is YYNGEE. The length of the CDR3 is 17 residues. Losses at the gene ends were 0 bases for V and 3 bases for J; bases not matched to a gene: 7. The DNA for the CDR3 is TGTGCCAGCAGCGTAGCTGGCCTAGCGGGGAACTACAATGAGCAGTTCTTC. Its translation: CASSVAGLAGNYNEQFF.

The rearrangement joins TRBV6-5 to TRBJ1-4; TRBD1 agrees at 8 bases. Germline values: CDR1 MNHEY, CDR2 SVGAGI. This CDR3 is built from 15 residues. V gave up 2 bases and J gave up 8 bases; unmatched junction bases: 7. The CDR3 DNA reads TGTGCCAGCAGTTACACAGGGGGGGGAGAAGAAAAACTGTTTTTT. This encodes CASSYTGGGEEKLFF.

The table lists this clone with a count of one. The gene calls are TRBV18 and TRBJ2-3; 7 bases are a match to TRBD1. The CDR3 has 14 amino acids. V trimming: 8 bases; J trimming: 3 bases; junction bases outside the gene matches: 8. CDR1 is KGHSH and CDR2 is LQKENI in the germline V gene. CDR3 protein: CASHGQERTDTQYF. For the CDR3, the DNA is TGTGCCAGCCACGGACAGGAAAGGACAGATACGCAGTATTTT. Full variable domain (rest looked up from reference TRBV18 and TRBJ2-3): NAGVMQNPRHLVRRRGQEARLRCSPMKGHSHVYWYRQLPEEGLKFMVYLQKENIIDESGMPKERFSAEFPKEGPSILRIQQVVRGDSAAYFCASHGQERTDTQYFGPGTRLTVL.

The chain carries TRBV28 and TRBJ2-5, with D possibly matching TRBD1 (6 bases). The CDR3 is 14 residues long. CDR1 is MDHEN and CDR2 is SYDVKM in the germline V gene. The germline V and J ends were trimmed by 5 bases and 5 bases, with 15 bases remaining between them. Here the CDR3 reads CASSIHRVTETQYF. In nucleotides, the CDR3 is TGTGCCAGCAGTATACACAGGGTGACGGAGACCCAGTACTTC.

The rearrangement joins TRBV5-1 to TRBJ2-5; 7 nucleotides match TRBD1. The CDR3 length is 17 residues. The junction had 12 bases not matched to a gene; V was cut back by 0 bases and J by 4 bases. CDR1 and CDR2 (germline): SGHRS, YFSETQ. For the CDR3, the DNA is TGCGCCAGCAGCTTGGAACAGGGGAGTATGACTATAGAGACCCAGTACTTC. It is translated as CASSLEQGSMTIETQYF.

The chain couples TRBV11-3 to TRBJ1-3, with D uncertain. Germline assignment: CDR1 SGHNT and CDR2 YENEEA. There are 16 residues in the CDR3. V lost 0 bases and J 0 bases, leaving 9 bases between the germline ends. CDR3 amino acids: CASSLDRVPSGNTIYF. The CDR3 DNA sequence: TGTGCCAGCAGCTTAGACCGGGTTCCCTCTGGAAACACCATATATTTT.

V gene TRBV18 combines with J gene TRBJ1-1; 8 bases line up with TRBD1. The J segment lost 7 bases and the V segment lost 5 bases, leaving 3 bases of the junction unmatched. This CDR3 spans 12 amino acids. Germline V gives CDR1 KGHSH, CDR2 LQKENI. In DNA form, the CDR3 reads TGTGCCAGCTCAGCGACAGGGGATGAAGCTTTCTTT. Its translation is CASSATGDEAFF.

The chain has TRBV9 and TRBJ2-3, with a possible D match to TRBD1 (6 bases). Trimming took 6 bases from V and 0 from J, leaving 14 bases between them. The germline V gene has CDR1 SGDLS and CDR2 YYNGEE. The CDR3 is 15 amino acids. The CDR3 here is CASTQTGSSTDTQYF. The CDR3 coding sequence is TGTGCCAGCACACAGACAGGATCTAGCACAGATACGCAGTATTTT.

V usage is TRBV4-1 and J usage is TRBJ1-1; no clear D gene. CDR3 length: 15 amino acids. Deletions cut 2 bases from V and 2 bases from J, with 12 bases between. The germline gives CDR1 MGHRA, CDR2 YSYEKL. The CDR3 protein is CASSQSLSGNTEAFF. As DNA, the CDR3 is TGCGCCAGCAGCCAAAGTTTATCAGGTAACACTGAAGCTTTCTTT.

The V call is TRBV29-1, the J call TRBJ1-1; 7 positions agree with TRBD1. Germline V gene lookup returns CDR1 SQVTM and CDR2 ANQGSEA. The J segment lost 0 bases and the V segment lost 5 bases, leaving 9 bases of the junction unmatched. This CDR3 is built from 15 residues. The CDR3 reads CSVIDRDRMNTEAFF. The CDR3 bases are TGCAGCGTTATAGACAGGGACCGAATGAACACTGAAGCTTTCTTT.

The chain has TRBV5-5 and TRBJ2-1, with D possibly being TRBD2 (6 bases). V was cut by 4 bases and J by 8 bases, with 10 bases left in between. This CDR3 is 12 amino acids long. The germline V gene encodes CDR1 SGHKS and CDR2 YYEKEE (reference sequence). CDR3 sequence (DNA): TGTGCCAGCAGCCGCCGGGACTATGAGCAGTTCTTC. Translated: CASSRRDYEQFF.

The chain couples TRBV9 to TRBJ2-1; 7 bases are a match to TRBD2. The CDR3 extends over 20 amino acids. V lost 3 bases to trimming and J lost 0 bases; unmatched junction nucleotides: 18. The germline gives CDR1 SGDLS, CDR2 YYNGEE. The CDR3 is CASSGLGAGSPKSSYNEQFF. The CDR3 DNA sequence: TGTGCCAGCAGCGGCCTGGGAGCGGGGTCCCCCAAGAGCTCCTACAATGAGCAGTTCTTC.

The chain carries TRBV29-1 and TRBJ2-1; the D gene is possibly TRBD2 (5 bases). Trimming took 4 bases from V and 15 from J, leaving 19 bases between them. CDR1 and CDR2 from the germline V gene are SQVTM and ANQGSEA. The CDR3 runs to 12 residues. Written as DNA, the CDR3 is TGCAGCGTTGTAGTCGGGGAGCTAGAACGGTTCTTC. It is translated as CSVVVGELERFF.

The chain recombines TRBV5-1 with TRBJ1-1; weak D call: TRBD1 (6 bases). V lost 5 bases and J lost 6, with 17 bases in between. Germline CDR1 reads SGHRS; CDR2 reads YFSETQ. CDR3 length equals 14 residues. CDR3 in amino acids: CASRDTGSNAEAFF. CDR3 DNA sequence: TGCGCCAGCAGAGATACAGGGAGTAACGCTGAAGCTTTCTTT.

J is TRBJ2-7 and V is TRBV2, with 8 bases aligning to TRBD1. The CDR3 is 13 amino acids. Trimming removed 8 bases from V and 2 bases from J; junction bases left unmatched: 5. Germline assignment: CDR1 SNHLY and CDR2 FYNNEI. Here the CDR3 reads CASSRTGTYEQYV. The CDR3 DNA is TGTGCCAGCTCCAGGACAGGGACCTACGAGCAGTACGTC.

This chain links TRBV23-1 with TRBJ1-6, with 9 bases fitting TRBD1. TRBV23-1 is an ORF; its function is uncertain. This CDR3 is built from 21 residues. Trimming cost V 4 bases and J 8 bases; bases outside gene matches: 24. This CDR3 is CASSRSDGRDRVGPVHSPLHF. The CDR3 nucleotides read TGCGCCAGCAGTCGCTCAGATGGCAGGGACAGGGTGGGGCCCGTGCATTCACCCCTCCACTTT.

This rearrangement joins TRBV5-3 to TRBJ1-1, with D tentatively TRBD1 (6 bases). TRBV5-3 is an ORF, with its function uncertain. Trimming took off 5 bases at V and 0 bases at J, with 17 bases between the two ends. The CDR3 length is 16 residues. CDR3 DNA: TGTGCCAGAAGGGTATCAGGACAGAGAATGAACACTGAAGCTTTCTTT. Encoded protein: CARRVSGQRMNTEAFF.

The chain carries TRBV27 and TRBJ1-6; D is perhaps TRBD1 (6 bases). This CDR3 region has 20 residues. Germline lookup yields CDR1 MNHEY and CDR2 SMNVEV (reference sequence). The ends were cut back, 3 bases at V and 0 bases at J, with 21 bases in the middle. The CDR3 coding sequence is TGTGCCAGCAGTTTCCTGGCCAGGGGACAAATAAGCTCCTATAATTCACCCCTCCACTTT. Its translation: CASSFLARGQISSYNSPLHF.